The clone carrying this TCR beta chain was picked up a small number of times. The entirety of the isolated RNA underwent reverse transcription, so expressed TCRB transcripts were sequenced. Some clones are missing from TCRdb's copy, which holds only in-frame ones; the method was immunoSEQ multiplex PCR. The sample lists about 220,000 clones, 11% seen once, with roughly 1.4% in the top ten. This entry comes from a study of beta chain features in type 1 diabetes. From germline, CDR1 is SGHDN and CDR2 FVKESK. Trimming shortened V by 1 base and J by 4 bases, and 13 bases separated the two germline ends. The CDR3 consists of 15 residues.

This chain links TRBV14 with TRBJ2-5; D is unclear. The TCR sequence derives from a man aged 18 to 29 in good health. Material: central memory CD4+ T cells from blood. The DNA of the CDR3 is TGTGCCAGCAGCCAAGCTCTGCTAACGGGAGAGACCCAGTACTTC. Residues: CASSQALLTGETQYF.